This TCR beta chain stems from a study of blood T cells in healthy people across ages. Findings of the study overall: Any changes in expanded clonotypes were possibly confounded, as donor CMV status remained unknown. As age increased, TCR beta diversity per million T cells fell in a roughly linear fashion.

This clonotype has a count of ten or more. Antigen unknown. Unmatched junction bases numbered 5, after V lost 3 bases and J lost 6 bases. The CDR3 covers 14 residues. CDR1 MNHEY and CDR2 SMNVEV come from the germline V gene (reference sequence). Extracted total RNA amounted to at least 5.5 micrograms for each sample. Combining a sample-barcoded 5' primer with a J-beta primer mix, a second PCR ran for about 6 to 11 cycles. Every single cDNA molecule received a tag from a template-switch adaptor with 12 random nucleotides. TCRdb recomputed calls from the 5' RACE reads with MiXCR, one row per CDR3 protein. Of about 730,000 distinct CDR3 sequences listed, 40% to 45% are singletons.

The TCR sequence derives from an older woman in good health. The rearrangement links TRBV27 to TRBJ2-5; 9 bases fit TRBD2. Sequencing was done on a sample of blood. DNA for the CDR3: TGTGCCAGCAGTTTCGGCGGGGGGGCAAAGACCCAGTACTTC. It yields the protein CASSFGGGAKTQYF.